A selection of T cell receptor beta chains follows, all from one sample in a study of shared clonotypes between healthy human individuals. Measured with immunoSEQ multiplex PCR; TCRdb has only the in-frame clones, and not every one. Of about 2.1 million clones in the sample, 80% to 95% were seen once. What was sequenced was naive CD8+ T cells from PBMCs. These receptors came from a young man in good health. Some clones in this sample may be carry-over from other donors' samples. The CDR3 runs from the conserved cysteine through the conserved F or W. Fields, in order: V gene, clone size, CDR3 protein. Only part of the rows carry a size: once, few, many, or a class if the clone is expanded.

V gene: TRBV5-1; clone size: NA; CDR3 protein: CASSLGDLNSYEQYF
V gene: TRBV7-8; clone size: NA; CDR3 protein: CASSPGLAGVETQYF
V gene: TRBV27; clone size: NA; CDR3 protein: CATSQGHEQFF
V gene: TRBV19; clone size: NA; CDR3 protein: CASSPSSGSLEQYF
V gene: TRBV9; clone size: NA; CDR3 protein: CASSVGQSGTEAFF
V gene: TRBV27; clone size: NA; CDR3 protein: CASSYTGDNQPQHF
V gene: TRBV27; clone size: NA; CDR3 protein: CASSFSPDYEQYF
V gene: TRBV7-2; clone size: NA; CDR3 protein: CASSLGPVGEAFF
V gene: TRBV9; clone size: NA; CDR3 protein: CASSVGAIAGIRAGELFF
V gene: TRBV5-6; clone size: once; CDR3 protein: CASSLDTYNEQFF
V gene: TRBV11-2; clone size: NA; CDR3 protein: CASSLGRTSVYNEQFF
V gene: TRBV7-9; clone size: NA; CDR3 protein: CASSQGTTQTGELFF
V gene: TRBV28; clone size: NA; CDR3 protein: CASSFRFNEQFF
V gene: TRBV29-1; clone size: NA; CDR3 protein: CSVIPGSYNEQFF
V gene: TRBV29-1; clone size: NA; CDR3 protein: CSVGVFYEQYF
V gene: TRBV30; clone size: NA; CDR3 protein: CAWSLPGRPRNEKLFF
V gene: TRBV21-1; clone size: NA; CDR3 protein: CASSKGRGRNYGYTF
V gene: TRBV9; clone size: NA; CDR3 protein: CASSVGETEKLFF
V gene: TRBV9; clone size: NA; CDR3 protein: CASSAGTRAHEQYF
V gene: TRBV30; clone size: many; CDR3 protein: CAWSRNTEAFF
V gene: TRBV5-1; clone size: NA; CDR3 protein: CASSLGLGRIYGYTF
V gene: TRBV15; clone size: NA; CDR3 protein: CATSRVRGTEAFF
V gene: TRBV28; clone size: NA; CDR3 protein: CASSFVGGVYEQYF
V gene: TRBV7-9; clone size: NA; CDR3 protein: CASSLTGSEQYF
V gene: TRBV15; clone size: NA; CDR3 protein: CATSRDREISGNEQFF